These 14 T cell receptor beta chains were all obtained from the same sample, sequenced in a study of T cell changes during pregnancy in multiple sclerosis (dated by TCRdb to the late 2010s). The method behind the library was the immunoSEQ multiplex PCR assay. TCRdb took this table from immuneACCESS and kept in-frame rearrangements with V and J called. Such tables lack part of the clones; where checked against another copy, unresolved V genes explain under half of the gap, and the rest is unexplained. The sample table shows approximately 96,000 clones, and about 90% are seen once. The top ten hold about 2.5% of the sample. The specimen was peripheral blood, collected after pregnancy. The receptors were gathered from a female donor in good health, enrolled as a control in a pregnancy study.

V is TRBV6-5 and J is TRBJ2-7, with D uncertain. V was cut by 8 bases and J by 1 base, with 12 bases left in between. The CDR3 is 13 amino acids. CDR1 is MNHEY, CDR2 SVGAGI, per germline. The CDR3 region has the DNA TGTGCCAGCTCCGGGTACATGTCCTACGAGCAGTACTTC. Encoded protein: CASSGYMSYEQYF.

The chain joins TRBV6-5 to TRBJ2-7; D not resolved. The CDR3 is made up of 14 amino acids. Germline V gene sequence: CDR1 MNHEY, CDR2 SVGAGI. V was clipped by 2 bases and J by 2 bases, with 10 bases between them. CDR3 sequence reads: CASSYRRFPYEQYF. CDR3 sequence (DNA): TGTGCCAGCAGTTACCGCCGGTTTCCCTACGAGCAGTACTTC.

J is TRBJ2-1 and V is TRBV11-1, with 8 bases lining up with TRBD2. Germline CDR1 reads SGHAT; CDR2 reads FQDESV (reference sequence). V was clipped by 2 bases and J by 2 bases; unmatched bases: 14. The CDR3 runs 19 residues. CDR3 sequence reads: CASSLLSRRRGVPYNEQFF. The DNA of the CDR3 is TGTGCCAGCAGCTTACTCTCAAGGAGGCGGGGGGTTCCCTACAATGAGCAGTTCTTC.

The chain couples TRBV7-9 to TRBJ2-7; no definite D call. Germline CDR1 and CDR2: SEHNR and FQNEAQ (reference sequence). Trimming stripped 9 bases from V and 1 base from J, with 10 bases between. This CDR3 is built from 12 residues. The CDR3 sequence is CASKNRSYEQYF. The DNA for the CDR3 is TGTGCCAGTAAGAACCGGTCCTACGAGCAGTACTTC. The variable domain in full, completed from reference TRBV7-9 and TRBJ2-7, reads DTGVSQNPRHKITKRGQNVTFRCDPISEHNRLYWYRQTLGQGPEFLTYFQNEAQLEKSRLLSDRFSAERPKGSFSTLEIQRTEQGDSAMYLCASKNRSYEQYFGPGTRLTVT.

The J gene is TRBJ2-7, the V gene TRBV5-6; D is possibly TRBD2 (7 bases). V was clipped by 2 bases and J by 1 base, with 16 bases between them. Germline CDR1 reads SGHDT; CDR2 reads YYEEEE. The CDR3 length is 16 residues. The CDR3 DNA follows: TGTGCCAGCAGCTTATGGGGCGGGGGCCTATCCTACGAGCAGTACTTC. This sequence encodes CASSLWGGGLSYEQYF.

The chain has TRBV5-6 and TRBJ2-7; TRBD1 agrees at 7 bases. The CDR3 covers 14 residues. V shed 4 bases and J 0 bases; nucleotides not matched to a gene: 4. CDR1 is SGHDT, CDR2 YYEEEE, per germline. This CDR3 reads CASSLQGNSYEQYF. The CDR3, as DNA: TGTGCCAGCAGCCTACAGGGGAACTCCTACGAGCAGTACTTC.

The chain has TRBV5-4 and TRBJ1-4; D unclear. In germline, CDR1 is SGHNT, CDR2 YYREEE (reference sequence). The CDR3 has 15 amino acids. V lost 3 bases, J lost 0 bases, and 9 bases lay in between. The CDR3 sequence: CASSSNRATNEKLFF. The CDR3, as DNA: TGTGCCAGCAGCTCGAACAGAGCAACTAATGAAAAACTGTTTTTT.

The V gene is TRBV7-8, the J gene TRBJ1-3; TRBD1 might be the D (6 bases). This CDR3 has 14 residues. V dropped 3 bases and J dropped 4 bases, with 10 bases sitting between them. CDR1 is SGHVS, CDR2 FQNEAQ, per germline. The CDR3, as DNA: TGTGCCAGCAGCTTGAACAGGGTCGGAAACACCATATATTTT. Translation: CASSLNRVGNTIYF.

This chain joins TRBV28 and TRBJ2-3; D not resolved. The CDR3 has 12 amino acids. Trimming pared 6 bases from V and 5 bases from J, leaving 9 bases between. CDR1 is MDHEN and CDR2 is SYDVKM in the germline V gene. In DNA form, the CDR3 reads TGTGCCAGCAGCCCCATGAGAGATACGCAGTATTTT. This gives the protein CASSPMRDTQYF.

The chain has TRBV5-1 and TRBJ1-1, with a tentative D call TRBD1 (6 bases). V lost 4 bases to trimming and J lost 0 bases, with 25 bases between them. The CDR3 covers 19 residues. The germline V gene encodes CDR1 SGHRS and CDR2 YFSETQ. The DNA for the CDR3 is TGCGCCAGCAGCCTGGGGACGAGTACAGGGCGTACCATGAACACTGAAGCTTTCTTT. Protein sequence: CASSLGTSTGRTMNTEAFF.

V usage is TRBV5-1 and J usage is TRBJ1-2; TRBD1 might be the D (5 bases). The V and J ends lost 0 bases and 3 bases respectively, with 12 bases between them. CDR1 and CDR2 from the germline V gene are SGHRS and YFSETQ. There are 15 residues in the CDR3. The CDR3 loop reads CASSLEGRSDYGYTF. DNA of the CDR3: TGCGCCAGCAGCTTGGAGGGGCGATCCGACTATGGCTACACCTTC.

J is TRBJ1-2 and V is TRBV5-4; D is unclear. CDR3 size: 14 residues. Germline V gene lookup returns CDR1 SGHNT and CDR2 YYREEE (reference sequence). V shed 0 bases and J shed 8 bases, with 14 bases lying between them. The chain's CDR3 is CASSLGTTYGGYTF. CDR3 nucleotides: TGTGCCAGCAGCTTGGGGACTACGTACGGGGGCTACACCTTC. Variable domain in full (rest from reference TRBV5-4 and TRBJ1-2): ETGVTQSPTHLIKTRGQQVTLRCSSQSGHNTVSWYQQALGQGPQFIFQYYREEENGRGNFPPRFSGLQFPNYSSELNVNALELDDSALYLCASSLGTTYGGYTFGSGTRLTVV.

This clone was seen just once. The chain carries TRBV11-1 and TRBJ2-7; D not resolved. The V gene lost 0 bases and the J gene lost 2 bases, with 11 bases spanning the gap. This CDR3 spans 15 amino acids. Germline V gene data show CDR1 as SGHAT and CDR2 as FQDESV (reference sequence). DNA for the CDR3: TGTGCCAGCAGCTTAGCGCGGAGAGGCCCCTACGAGCAGTACTTC. It yields the protein CASSLARRGPYEQYF.

The chain couples TRBV18 to TRBJ1-5, with 8 bases aligning to TRBD1. CDR1 and CDR2 from the germline V gene are KGHSH and LQKENI. The trim removed 6 bases at V and 2 bases at J, leaving 9 bases unmatched. The length of the CDR3 is 16 residues. CDR3 bases: TGTGCCAGCTCCAGACAGGGGCCCTTAGGCAATCAGCCCCAGCATTTT. Translating it yields CASSRQGPLGNQPQHF. Full variable domain (missing parts from reference TRBV18 and TRBJ1-5): NAGVMQNPRHLVRRRGQEARLRCSPMKGHSHVYWYRQLPEEGLKFMVYLQKENIIDESGMPKERFSAEFPKEGPSILRIQQVVRGDSAAYFCASSRQGPLGNQPQHFGDGTRLSIL.